This T cell receptor beta chain was documented in a study of metastatic and nonmetastatic thyroid tumors. Study-wide background: The authors compared repertoires across blood and tumor or nodule tissue from malignant and benign thyroid patients.

In this sample, this clone turned up a few times. The antigen is undetermined. Germline V gives CDR1 MNHNS, CDR2 SASEGT. This CDR3 is 10 amino acids long. The V and J ends lost 9 bases and 6 bases respectively, with 7 bases between them. In the original workflow: The study took CDR3 differences across clinicopathological groups and made a distant-metastasis classifier for papillary thyroid cancer from them. TCRdb redid the clone calls on the PCR reads using MiXCR. The V and J calls come from TCRdb's annotation, not from the publication. Of under 40,000 clones in the sample, 17% were seen once. Nobody among the patients had been given any treatment before thyroid surgery. Study-wide results and limits: Reportedly, malignant thyroid tumors had significantly higher TCR beta diversity than benign nodules, in blood and tumor.

The sequencing sample was made of blood. The TCR sequence derives from a male donor with papillary thyroid cancer or a benign thyroid nodule (not recorded which). Some clones in this sample may be carry-over from other donors' samples. The chain links TRBV6-1 to TRBJ2-3, with D unresolved. CDR3 coding DNA: TGTGCCAGTATGGGGGATACGCAGTATTTT. This encodes CASMGDTQYF.